The T cell receptor (beta chain) described here comes from a study of T cell responses to AZD1222 COVID-19 vaccine. Assay: immunoSEQ multiplex PCR; the TCRdb copy retains only in-frame clones and omits some. The sample shows more than 150,000 clones, about 90% of them seen only once. Study conclusions and caveats: Across the whole spike, CD4 TCRs peaked at regions 160-218 and 743-854. Among AZD1222 vaccinees, only five to seven were seropositive at baseline. Among the donors, most were white British and more were female, and clonal diversity was possibly underestimated.

As concerns this clone: Its specificity is not known.

Sequenced material: peripheral blood, taken on day 0 of AZD1222 vaccination. The origin of this receptor is an adult in good health.

The CDR3 is CASSFGTSGGAYTGELFF. The CDR3 coding sequence is TGTGCCAGCAGCTTTGGGACTAGCGGGGGGGCTTACACCGGGGAGCTGTTTTTT. The V and J genes are TRBV5-4 and TRBJ2-2; 16 positions agree with TRBD2. Trimming at V came to 2 bases and at J to 3 bases, leaving 4 bases not matched to a gene. Germline V CDR1 and CDR2: SGHNT, YYREEE (reference sequence). The CDR3 consists of 18 residues.